Listed below are T cell receptor beta chains from one sample, sequenced in a study of T cells in localized non-small cell lung cancer. Some clones are missing from TCRdb's copy, which holds only in-frame ones; the method was immunoSEQ multiplex PCR. This sample has roughly 89,000 clones; approximately 90% occur once, and the top ten carry approximately 4%. The sample here was PBMCs, taken before any cancer treatment. Source of these receptors: a woman between 35 and 70 years old with stage II squamous cell lung carcinoma. Both conserved end residues are part of each CDR3. Each record gives: D gene, V gene, J gene, clone size, CDR3 protein, CDR3 DNA. A D gene is named only where the DNA matches it firmly. Clone size is not always given. Where it is, it says once, few, many or a class for expanded clones.

d_gene: TRBD2; v_gene: TRBV5-4; j_gene: TRBJ2-2; abundance: NA; CDR3aa: CASSITSENTGELFF; CDR3nt: TGTGCCAGCAGTATAACTAGCGAGAACACCGGGGAGCTGTTTTTT
d_gene: NA; v_gene: TRBV2; j_gene: TRBJ1-1; abundance: NA; CDR3aa: CATLSPGGTEAFF; CDR3nt: TGTGCCACCCTTAGTCCGGGGGGCACTGAAGCTTTCTTT
d_gene: NA; v_gene: TRBV30; j_gene: TRBJ2-3; abundance: NA; CDR3aa: CAWTPGSTDTQYF; CDR3nt: TGTGCCTGGACCCCCGGGAGCACAGATACGCAGTATTTT
d_gene: NA; v_gene: TRBV27; j_gene: TRBJ2-3; abundance: NA; CDR3aa: CASALGHADTQYF; CDR3nt: TGTGCCAGCGCCTTGGGTCATGCAGATACGCAGTATTTT
d_gene: TRBD2; v_gene: TRBV2; j_gene: TRBJ2-7; abundance: once; CDR3aa: CASTRGGSPYEQYF; CDR3nt: TGTGCCAGCACGCGGGGCGGGAGTCCCTACGAGCAGTACTTC
d_gene: TRBD2; v_gene: TRBV10-3; j_gene: TRBJ2-1; abundance: NA; CDR3aa: CAISESSGLAGANNEQFF; CDR3nt: TGTGCCATCAGTGAGTCGTCCGGACTAGCGGGGGCCAACAATGAGCAGTTCTTC
d_gene: NA; v_gene: TRBV28; j_gene: TRBJ2-7; abundance: once; CDR3aa: CASSPPAGAYEQYF; CDR3nt: TGTGCCAGCAGTCCCCCAGCGGGTGCCTACGAGCAGTACTTC
d_gene: TRBD1; v_gene: TRBV5-6; j_gene: TRBJ1-2; abundance: NA; CDR3aa: CASSPDRGLDYTF; CDR3nt: TGTGCCAGCAGCCCGGACAGGGGGCTTGACTACACCTTC
d_gene: TRBD1; v_gene: TRBV6-1; j_gene: TRBJ2-6; abundance: few; CDR3aa: CASSGDRGSGANVLTF; CDR3nt: TGTGCCAGCAGTGGCGACAGGGGCTCTGGGGCCAACGTCCTGACTTTC
d_gene: NA; v_gene: TRBV29-1; j_gene: TRBJ2-7; abundance: NA; CDR3aa: CSVRWSYEQYF; CDR3nt: TGCAGCGTACGTTGGTCCTACGAGCAGTACTTC
d_gene: NA; v_gene: TRBV30; j_gene: TRBJ2-1; abundance: NA; CDR3aa: CAWSKGQSNEQFF; CDR3nt: TGTGCCTGGAGTAAAGGACAGTCGAATGAGCAGTTCTTC
d_gene: TRBD2; v_gene: TRBV6-5; j_gene: TRBJ2-7; abundance: NA; CDR3aa: CASSSGGGFDEQYF; CDR3nt: TGTGCCAGCAGTTCTGGGGGGGGATTCGACGAGCAGTACTTC
d_gene: NA; v_gene: TRBV6-1; j_gene: TRBJ2-3; abundance: few; CDR3aa: CASSAREDTQYF; CDR3nt: TGTGCCAGCAGCGCTCGAGAAGATACGCAGTATTTT
d_gene: NA; v_gene: TRBV2; j_gene: TRBJ2-4; abundance: NA; CDR3aa: CASSGLESLAKNIQYF; CDR3nt: TGTGCCAGCAGTGGATTAGAGAGTCTAGCCAAAAACATTCAGTACTTC
d_gene: TRBD2; v_gene: TRBV5-1; j_gene: TRBJ2-3; abundance: NA; CDR3aa: CASSLVAGSTDTQYF; CDR3nt: TGCGCCAGCAGCTTAGTAGCGGGAAGCACAGATACGCAGTATTTT
d_gene: TRBD2; v_gene: TRBV11-1; j_gene: TRBJ2-1; abundance: few; CDR3aa: CASSWRGGLEQFF; CDR3nt: TGTGCCAGCAGCTGGCGGGGGGGCCTTGAGCAGTTCTTC
d_gene: NA; v_gene: TRBV19; j_gene: TRBJ2-2; abundance: NA; CDR3aa: CASSIRASTGELFF; CDR3nt: TGTGCCAGTAGTATACGGGCAAGCACCGGGGAGCTGTTTTTT
d_gene: TRBD1; v_gene: TRBV5-4; j_gene: TRBJ2-7; abundance: NA; CDR3aa: CASSQTGVTYEQYF; CDR3nt: TGTGCCAGCAGCCAGACAGGGGTGACCTACGAGCAGTACTTC
d_gene: TRBD1; v_gene: TRBV2; j_gene: TRBJ2-7; abundance: NA; CDR3aa: CASSDSGTASYEQYF; CDR3nt: TGTGCCAGCAGTGACTCCGGGACAGCCAGCTACGAGCAGTACTTC
d_gene: TRBD2; v_gene: TRBV5-4; j_gene: TRBJ2-4; abundance: NA; CDR3aa: CASSREGGMVTYF; CDR3nt: TGTGCCAGCAGCCGGGAGGGGGGAATGGTCACGTACTTC
d_gene: TRBD1; v_gene: TRBV6-6; j_gene: TRBJ2-7; abundance: NA; CDR3aa: CASGNGDRDYEQYF; CDR3nt: TGTGCCAGCGGAAACGGGGACAGGGACTACGAGCAGTACTTC
d_gene: TRBD2; v_gene: TRBV7-9; j_gene: TRBJ2-2; abundance: NA; CDR3aa: CAIFSGPTGELFF; CDR3nt: TGTGCCATCTTTAGCGGGCCCACCGGGGAGCTGTTTTTT